Reported below is one T cell receptor beta chain. This entry belongs to a study of Ad26.COV2.S vaccination and SARS-CoV-2 variants. Looking at the study overall: Donor was assigned to the Ad26.COV2.S arm of trial COV1001. Once, or twice with 56 days between doses, Ad26.COV2.S was given intramuscularly.

Treatment: roughly 19 received Ad26.COV2.S at low or high dose, single or two shots; 5 received placebo; per-sample allocation not given. Vaccine and placebo recipients were sampled on day 63 after the first injection. Vaccine was an Ad26 vector expressing Wuhan-strain SARS-CoV-2 spike. Sequencing used immunoSEQ multiplex PCR; TCRdb keeps in-frame clones, though not all of them. The sample carries about 440,000 clones, roughly 87% recorded once. Germline V gene data show CDR1 as SGDLS and CDR2 as YYNGEE. Between the trimmed V and J ends, which lost 3 bases and 4 bases, there was a span of 14 bases. The CDR3 has 14 residues.

The sample here was peripheral blood, taken in a trial of Ad26.COV2.S vaccine versus placebo. The sequence was collected from a person aged 18-65 years who received the Ad26.COV2.S COVID-19 vaccine or a placebo. The chain has TRBV9 and TRBJ2-7; D is possibly TRBD2 (5 bases). The CDR3 loop is CASSGPRDEYEQYF. The CDR3, as DNA: TGTGCCAGCAGCGGCCCCCGGGATGAATACGAGCAGTACTTC.